These 22 T cell receptor beta chains were sequenced from one sample in a study of post-analysis software for immune sequencing data. General study findings and limits: There were a few TRBV segments more frequent in patients than controls, and TRBV5-6, TRBV5-1 and TRBV20-1 were among them.

No antigen has been identified for these receptors. The authors incorporated unique molecular identifiers into the TCR beta cDNA libraries. TCRdb independently ran MiXCR on the PCR reads; one entry per CDR3 protein. The data contain a few hundred thousand distinct CDR3 sequences, roughly 45% of them singletons. Input material: blood. These receptors came from a girl aged 5-17 years with multiple sclerosis.

The V gene is TRBV4-2, the J gene TRBJ1-1; perhaps TRBD1 as D (5 bases). Germline CDR1 reads LGHNA; CDR2 reads YNFKEQ. Trimming shortened V by 4 bases and J by 2 bases, and 14 bases separated the two germline ends. The CDR3 runs 15 residues. Here the CDR3 DNA reads TGTGCCAGCAGCCCCGGGGTTCAGGGTAACACTGAAGCTTTCTTT. It encodes CASSPGVQGNTEAFF.

This clonotype has a handful of counts. The chain carries TRBV27 and TRBJ2-4, with D maybe TRBD1 (6 bases). Trimming stripped 3 bases from V and 3 bases from J, with 6 bases between. The CDR3 contains 13 residues. Per germline, CDR1 MNHEY and CDR2 SMNVEV (reference sequence). The DNA of the CDR3 is TGTGCCAGCAGTTTGACAGGCAAAAACATTCAGTACTTC. Amino acids: CASSLTGKNIQYF.

The chain recombines TRBV29-1 with TRBJ1-2, with D possibly matching TRBD1 (6 bases). Germline CDR1 is SQVTM and CDR2 is ANQGSEA. V lost 6 bases and J 6 bases, leaving 11 bases between the germline ends. CDR3 size: 11 residues. CDR3 region: CSVDRFDGYTF. CDR3 nucleotides: TGCAGCGTCGACAGGTTCGATGGCTACACCTTC.

CDR3 region: CASSFDPRAANPTDTQYF. DNA of the CDR3: TGTGCCAGCTCCTTTGACCCACGCGCTGCAAACCCCACAGATACGCAGTATTTT. The chain recombines TRBV12-3 or TRBV12-4 with TRBJ2-3; D gene unclear. V lost 8 bases and J lost 2, with 26 bases in between. The CDR3 extends over 18 amino acids.

The rearrangement links TRBV6-2 or TRBV6-3 to TRBJ2-7; perhaps D is TRBD1 or TRBD2 (5 bases each). The germline V gene has CDR1 MNHEY and CDR2 SVGEGT. Trimming removed 7 bases at V and 6 bases at J, with 13 bases between. This CDR3 spans 12 amino acids. The CDR3 is CASTRGDREQYF. The CDR3 region has the DNA TGTGCCAGCACTCGAGGGGATCGCGAGCAGTACTTC.

This chain links TRBV27 with TRBJ2-1; no reliable D call. Germline CDR1 MNHEY, CDR2 SMNVEV (reference sequence). V was pared by 4 bases and J by 1 base, with 11 bases between. The CDR3 sequence is 15 residues long. The CDR3 DNA follows: TGTGCCAGCAGTTCCGCAGAGGATTCCTACAATGAGCAGTTCTTC. Translation gives CASSSAEDSYNEQFF.

The sample holds a few counts of this clonotype. The chain combines TRBV3-1 with TRBJ2-7; D perhaps matches TRBD1 (6 bases). This CDR3 has 16 amino acids. The germline CDR1 and CDR2 sequences are LGHDT and YNNKEL (reference sequence). The ends were cut back, 1 base at V and 2 bases at J, with 15 bases in the middle. The DNA of the CDR3 is TGTGCCAGCAGCCAAGGTCCCGGGACAACGACCTACGAGCAGTACTTC. This translates into CASSQGPGTTTYEQYF.

Note on this clonotype: This may be a read error, as it is one base from a much larger clone. This chain links TRBV29-1 with TRBJ2-1, with TRBD2 identical over 12 bases. The V gene's germline CDR1 is SQVTM and CDR2 ANQGSEA. There are 17 residues in the CDR3. V shed 2 bases, J shed 8 bases, and the junction held 13 bases outside the gene matches. CDR3 amino acids: CSVEPRWASGRGYEQFF. Written as DNA, the CDR3 is TGCAGCGTTGAACCCCGATGGGCTAGCGGGAGGGGCTATGAGCAGTTCTTC.

V and J are TRBV29-1 and TRBJ1-2, with 7 bases identical to TRBD1. The junction had 6 bases not matched to a gene; V was cut back by 3 bases and J by 5 bases. Looked up from germline, CDR1 is SQVTM and CDR2 is ANQGSEA. This CDR3 has 13 residues. In DNA, the CDR3 is TGCAGCGTTGACCCCGGGACAGCTTATGGCTACACCTTC. It encodes CSVDPGTAYGYTF. The full variable domain, its missing parts supplied by reference TRBV29-1 and TRBJ1-2, is SAVISQKPSRDICQRGTSLTIQCQVDSQVTMMFWYRQQPGQSLTLIATANQGSEATYESGFVIDKFPISRPNLTFSTLTVSNMSPEDSSIYLCSVDPGTAYGYTFGSGTRLTVV.

About this clonotype: This CDR3 fails to terminate in the conserved phenylalanine or tryptophan, so it likely reflects a read error. V and J are TRBV24-1 and TRBJ2-1; 12 nucleotides align to TRBD2. The germline CDR1 and CDR2 sequences are KGHDR and SFDVKD. The V and J ends lost 3 bases and 2 bases, in that order; junction bases with no gene match: 1. This CDR3 has 16 amino acids. CDR3 nucleotides: TGTGCCACCAGTGATACTAGCGGGAGGACCTACAATGAGCAGTTCTTA. This encodes CATSDTSGRTYNEQFL.

The chain uses TRBV20-1 and TRBJ2-1, with a weak D call TRBD2 (6 bases). CDR1 and CDR2 (germline): DFQATT, SNEGSKA (reference sequence). The CDR3 extends over 15 amino acids. V was cut by 3 bases and J by 7 bases, with 19 bases left in between. CDR3 loop: CSASLGGPRGNEQFF. CDR3 in DNA: TGCAGTGCTAGCCTCGGAGGGCCCCGTGGAAATGAGCAGTTCTTC.

Only a few counts were recorded for this clonotype. The chain couples TRBV12-3 or TRBV12-4 to TRBJ2-6; D is undetermined. The CDR3 has 15 residues. V lost 3 bases and J lost 0, with 6 bases in between. In DNA, the CDR3 is TGTGCCAGCAGTTTGATGTACTCTGGGGCCAACGTCCTGACTTTC. This sequence encodes CASSLMYSGANVLTF.

The chain carries TRBV19 and TRBJ2-1, with D unresolved. V shed 5 bases and J shed 7 bases, with 12 bases lying between them. Germline V CDR1 and CDR2: LNHDA, SQIVND (reference sequence). The CDR3 runs to 13 residues. The CDR3 DNA reads as TGTGCCAGTAGTTTCCGTAGGGTAAATGAGCAGTTCTTC. Amino acids: CASSFRRVNEQFF.

This clonotype was observed a handful of times. The chain employs TRBV20-1 and TRBJ2-4, with D unclear. Germline V gene data show CDR1 as DFQATT and CDR2 as SNEGSKA (reference sequence). Trimming cost V 2 bases and J 7 bases, with 9 bases left between them. CDR3 length equals 12 residues. The CDR3 loop is CSARIHPNIQYF. CDR3 nucleotide sequence: TGCAGTGCTAGAATACACCCCAACATTCAGTACTTC.

This chain links TRBV29-1 with TRBJ2-1; D might be TRBD2 (6 bases). The length of the CDR3 is 14 residues. The germline V gene has CDR1 SQVTM and CDR2 ANQGSEA. Trimming cost V 7 bases and J 7 bases, with 20 bases left between them. CDR3 bases: TGCAGCGCACCCATAGCGGAGGGTGGGAATGAGCAGTTCTTC. Its translation is CSAPIAEGGNEQFF.

With regard to this clonotype: This CDR3 fails to terminate in the conserved phenylalanine or tryptophan, so it likely reflects a read error. The gene calls are TRBV5-1 and TRBJ2-5, with 7 bases fitting TRBD1. The better agreement between TRBJ2-7 and the DNA end casts doubt on the J call. Germline CDR1 and CDR2: SGHRS and YFSETQ. This CDR3 comprises 14 residues. CDR3 region: CASSPDRVYGEQYC. CDR3 DNA sequence: TGCGCCAGCAGCCCTGACAGGGTATACGGCGAGCAGTACTGC.

The J gene is TRBJ2-3, the V gene TRBV12-3 or TRBV12-4, with TRBD2 identical over 10 bases. The CDR3 loop spans 17 amino acids. The V and J ends lost 6 bases and 6 bases, in that order; junction bases with no gene match: 15. The CDR3 DNA reads TGTGCCAGCAGGCCACCACCGGGGACTAGCGAGGCGGATACGCAGTATTTT. It yields the protein CASRPPPGTSEADTQYF.

This clonotype was seen more than once but under ten times. The V call is TRBV5-1, the J call TRBJ1-5; no clear D. Trimming pared 1 base from V and 3 bases from J, leaving 17 bases between. This CDR3 is built from 17 residues. Germline CDR1 and CDR2: SGHRS and YFSETQ. The CDR3 region is CASSLLPLEGPNQPQHF. The CDR3 region has the DNA TGCGCCAGCAGCTTGTTACCCCTCGAAGGTCCCAATCAGCCCCAGCATTTT.

This chain joins TRBV4-1 and TRBJ1-6; 8 positions match TRBD1. The trim removed 0 bases at V and 9 bases at J, leaving 10 bases unmatched. Looked up from germline, CDR1 is MGHRA and CDR2 is YSYEKL. The CDR3 spans 17 residues. This CDR3 is CASSQDGQGAGGSPLHF. The CDR3 nucleotides are TGCGCCAGCAGCCAAGATGGGCAGGGGGCCGGAGGTTCACCCCTCCACTTT.

The V gene is TRBV2, the J gene TRBJ2-4; D unclear. V shed 3 bases and J shed 0 bases, with 9 bases lying between them. CDR3 size: 15 residues. CDR1 is SNHLY and CDR2 is FYNNEI in the germline V gene. This CDR3 reads CASSDEVLAKNIQYF. DNA of the CDR3: TGTGCCAGCAGTGATGAAGTACTAGCCAAAAACATTCAGTACTTC.

The CDR3 reads CSARDHASGYSDTQYF. CDR3 sequence (DNA): TGCAGTGCTAGAGATCACGCTAGCGGGTACTCAGATACGCAGTATTTT. The rearrangement links TRBV20-1 to TRBJ2-3, with 8 bases lining up with TRBD2. Germline CDR1 DFQATT, CDR2 SNEGSKA (reference sequence). Trimming took 0 bases from V and 4 from J; bases not matched to a gene: 9. This CDR3 is built from 16 residues.

This clonotype was counted only a few times. The V and J genes are TRBV10-3 and TRBJ2-1; 11 positions agree with TRBD2. The germline V gene encodes CDR1 ENHRY and CDR2 SYGVKD. With 5 bases clipped from V and 5 bases from J, the junction kept 11 bases outside the gene matches. This CDR3 spans 17 amino acids. CDR3 sequence (DNA): TGTGCCATCAGTTTACCGCTAGCGGGAGGAACCGACAATGAGCAGTTCTTC. Encoded protein: CAISLPLAGGTDNEQFF.